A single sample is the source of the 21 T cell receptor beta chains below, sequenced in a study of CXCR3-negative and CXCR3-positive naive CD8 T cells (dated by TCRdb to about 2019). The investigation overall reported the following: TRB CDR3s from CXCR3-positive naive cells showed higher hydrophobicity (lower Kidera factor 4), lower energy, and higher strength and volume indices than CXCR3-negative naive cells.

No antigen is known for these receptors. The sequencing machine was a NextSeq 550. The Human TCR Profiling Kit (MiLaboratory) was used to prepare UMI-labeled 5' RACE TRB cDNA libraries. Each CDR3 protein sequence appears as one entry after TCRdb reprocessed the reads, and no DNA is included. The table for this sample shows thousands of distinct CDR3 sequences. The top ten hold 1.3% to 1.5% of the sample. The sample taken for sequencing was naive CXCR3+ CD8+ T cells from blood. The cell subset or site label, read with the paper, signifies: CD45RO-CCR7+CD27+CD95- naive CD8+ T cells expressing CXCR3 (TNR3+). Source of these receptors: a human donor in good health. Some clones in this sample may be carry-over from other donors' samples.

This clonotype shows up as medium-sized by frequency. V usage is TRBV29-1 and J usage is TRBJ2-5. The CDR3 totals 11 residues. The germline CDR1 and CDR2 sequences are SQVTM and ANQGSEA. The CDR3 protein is CSGVGSETQYF.

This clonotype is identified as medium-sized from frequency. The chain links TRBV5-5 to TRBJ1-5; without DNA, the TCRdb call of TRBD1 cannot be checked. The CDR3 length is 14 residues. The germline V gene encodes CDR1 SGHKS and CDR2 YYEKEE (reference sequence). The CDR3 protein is CASRGTGGFQPQHF.

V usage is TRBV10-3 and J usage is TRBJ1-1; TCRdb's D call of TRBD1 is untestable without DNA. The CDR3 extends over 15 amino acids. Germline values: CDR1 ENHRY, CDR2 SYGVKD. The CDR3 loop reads CAISDSPTLGAEAFF.

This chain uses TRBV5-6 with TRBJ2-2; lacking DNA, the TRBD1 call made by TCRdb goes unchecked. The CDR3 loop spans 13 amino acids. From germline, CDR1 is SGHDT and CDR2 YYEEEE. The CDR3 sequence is CASSLLRGRELFF.

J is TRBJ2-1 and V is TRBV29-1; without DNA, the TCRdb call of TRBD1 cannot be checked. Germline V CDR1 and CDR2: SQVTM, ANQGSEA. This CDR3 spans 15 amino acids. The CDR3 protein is CSVEDVGQGINEQFF.

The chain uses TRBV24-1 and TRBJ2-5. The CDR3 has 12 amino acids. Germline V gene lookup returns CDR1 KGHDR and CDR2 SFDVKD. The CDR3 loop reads CATSDLRETQYF.

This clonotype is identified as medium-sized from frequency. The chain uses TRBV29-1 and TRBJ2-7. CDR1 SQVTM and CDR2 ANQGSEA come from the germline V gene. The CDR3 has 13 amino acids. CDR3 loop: CSVEFHGPYEQYF.

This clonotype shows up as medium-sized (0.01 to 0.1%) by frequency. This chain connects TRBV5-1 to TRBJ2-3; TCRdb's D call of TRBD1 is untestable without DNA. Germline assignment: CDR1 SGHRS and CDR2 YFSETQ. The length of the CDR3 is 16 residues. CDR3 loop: CASSYWAPTSTDTQYF.

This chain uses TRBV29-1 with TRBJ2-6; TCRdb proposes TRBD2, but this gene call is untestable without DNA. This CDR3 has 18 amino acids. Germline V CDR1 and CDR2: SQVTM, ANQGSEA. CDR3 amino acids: CSVGGNYRALSGANVLTF.

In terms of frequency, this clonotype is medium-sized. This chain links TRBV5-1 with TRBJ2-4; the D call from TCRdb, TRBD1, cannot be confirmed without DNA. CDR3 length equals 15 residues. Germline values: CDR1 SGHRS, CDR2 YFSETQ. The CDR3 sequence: CASSLKRDRENIQYF.

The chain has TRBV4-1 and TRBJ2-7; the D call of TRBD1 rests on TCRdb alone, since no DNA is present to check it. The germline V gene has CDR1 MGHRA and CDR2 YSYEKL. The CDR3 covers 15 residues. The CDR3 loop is CASSQGQGHLYEQYF.

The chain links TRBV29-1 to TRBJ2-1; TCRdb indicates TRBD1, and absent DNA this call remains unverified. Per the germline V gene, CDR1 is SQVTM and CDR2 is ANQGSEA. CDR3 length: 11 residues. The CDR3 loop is CSVYRGNEQFF.

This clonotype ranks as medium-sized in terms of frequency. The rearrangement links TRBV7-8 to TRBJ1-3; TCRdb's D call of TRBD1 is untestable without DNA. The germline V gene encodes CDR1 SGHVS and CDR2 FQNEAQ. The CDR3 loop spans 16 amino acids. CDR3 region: CASSLGHGGPGNTIYF.

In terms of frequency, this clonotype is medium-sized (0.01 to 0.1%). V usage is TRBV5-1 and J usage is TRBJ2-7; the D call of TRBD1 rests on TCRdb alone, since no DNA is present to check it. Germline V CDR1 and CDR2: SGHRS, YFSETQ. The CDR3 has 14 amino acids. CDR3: CASSLSGTSYEQYF.

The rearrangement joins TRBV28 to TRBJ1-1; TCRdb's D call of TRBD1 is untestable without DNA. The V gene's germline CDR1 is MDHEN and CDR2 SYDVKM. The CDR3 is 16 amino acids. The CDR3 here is CASSSGLTGMNTEAFF.

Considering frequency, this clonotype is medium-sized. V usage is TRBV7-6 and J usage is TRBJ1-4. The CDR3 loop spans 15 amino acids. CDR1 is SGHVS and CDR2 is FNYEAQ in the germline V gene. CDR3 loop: CASSSLQGEGEKLFF.

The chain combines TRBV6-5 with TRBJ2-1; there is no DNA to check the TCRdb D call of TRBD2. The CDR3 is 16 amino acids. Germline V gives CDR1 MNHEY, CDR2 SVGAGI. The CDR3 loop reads CASAPSGTDSYNEQFF.

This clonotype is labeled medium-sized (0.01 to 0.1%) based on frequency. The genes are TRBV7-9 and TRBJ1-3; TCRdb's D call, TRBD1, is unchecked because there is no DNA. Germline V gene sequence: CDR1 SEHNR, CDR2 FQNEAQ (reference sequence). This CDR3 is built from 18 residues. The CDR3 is CASSQATLDKFSGNTIYF. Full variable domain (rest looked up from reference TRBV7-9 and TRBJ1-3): DTGVSQNPRHKITKRGQNVTFRCDPISEHNRLYWYRQTLGQGPEFLTYFQNEAQLEKSRLLSDRFSAERPKGSFSTLEIQRTEQGDSAMYLCASSQATLDKFSGNTIYFGEGSWLTVV.

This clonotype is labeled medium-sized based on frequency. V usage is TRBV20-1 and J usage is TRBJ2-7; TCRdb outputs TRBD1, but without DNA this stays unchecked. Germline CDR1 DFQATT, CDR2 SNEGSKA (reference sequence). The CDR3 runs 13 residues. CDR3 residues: CSGSSGSPWEQYF.

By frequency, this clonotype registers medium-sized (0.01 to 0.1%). The CDR3 loop reads CSTPSRERETQYF. The genes are TRBV29-1 and TRBJ2-5; absent DNA, TCRdb's TRBD1 call cannot be checked. The CDR3 is 13 amino acids. Germline V gene data show CDR1 as SQVTM and CDR2 as ANQGSEA.

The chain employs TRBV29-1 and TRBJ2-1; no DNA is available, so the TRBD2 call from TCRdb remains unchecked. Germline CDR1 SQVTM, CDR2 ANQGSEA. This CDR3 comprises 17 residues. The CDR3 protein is CSAWGEALAYSYDEQFF.